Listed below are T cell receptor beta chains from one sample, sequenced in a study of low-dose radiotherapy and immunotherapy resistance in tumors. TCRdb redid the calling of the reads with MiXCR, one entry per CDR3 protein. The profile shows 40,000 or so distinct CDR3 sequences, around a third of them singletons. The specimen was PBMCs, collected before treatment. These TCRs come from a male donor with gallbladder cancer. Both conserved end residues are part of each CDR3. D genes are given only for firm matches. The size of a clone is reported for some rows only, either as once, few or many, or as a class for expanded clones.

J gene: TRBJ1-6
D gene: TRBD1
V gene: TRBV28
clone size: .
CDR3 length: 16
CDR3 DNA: TGTGCCAGCAGGATCGGGACAGGATCCTATAATTCACCCCTCCACTTT
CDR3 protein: CASRIGTGSYNSPLHF

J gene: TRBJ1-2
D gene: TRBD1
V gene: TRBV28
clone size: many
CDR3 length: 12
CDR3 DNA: TGTGCCACGATCGGGACAGGTTATGGCTACACCTTC
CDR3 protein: CATIGTGYGYTF

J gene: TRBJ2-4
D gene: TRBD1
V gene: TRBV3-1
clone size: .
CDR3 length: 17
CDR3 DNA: TGTGCCAGCAGCCTGCAACAGGGGGCTGGGGCCAAAAACATTCAGTACTTC
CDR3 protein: CASSLQQGAGAKNIQYF

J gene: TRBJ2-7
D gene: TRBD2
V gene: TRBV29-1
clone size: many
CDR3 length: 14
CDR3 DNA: TGCAGCGTTGGCGGGGGGCTATTGGGGTACGAGCAGTACTTC
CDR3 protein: CSVGGGLLGYEQYF

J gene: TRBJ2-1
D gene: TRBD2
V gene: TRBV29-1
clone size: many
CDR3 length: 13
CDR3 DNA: TGCAGCGCCGGGACTAGCGGTACGGGTGAGCAGTTCTTC
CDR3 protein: CSAGTSGTGEQFF

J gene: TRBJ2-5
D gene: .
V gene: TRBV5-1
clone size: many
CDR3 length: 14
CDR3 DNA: TGCGCCAGCAGCATGCAGGATCTACAAGAGACCCAGTACTTC
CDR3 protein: CASSMQDLQETQYF

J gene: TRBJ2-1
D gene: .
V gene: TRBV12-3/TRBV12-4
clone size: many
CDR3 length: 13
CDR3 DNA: TGTGCCAGCAGTTCGATTAAATACAATGAGCAGTTCTTC
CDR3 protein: CASSSIKYNEQFF

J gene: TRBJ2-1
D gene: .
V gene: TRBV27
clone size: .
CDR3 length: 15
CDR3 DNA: TGTGCCAGCAGTCCAACGGACGGGGGTTCCAATGAGCAGTTCTTC
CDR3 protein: CASSPTDGGSNEQFF

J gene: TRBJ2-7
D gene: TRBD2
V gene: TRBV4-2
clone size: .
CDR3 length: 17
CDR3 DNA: TGTGCCAGCAGCCAAGATACCCCTAGCGGGGGCTCCTACGAGCAGTACTTC
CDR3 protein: CASSQDTPSGGSYEQYF

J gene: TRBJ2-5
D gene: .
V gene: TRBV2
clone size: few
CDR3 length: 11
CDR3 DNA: TGTGCCAGCAGAAGGGAAGAGACCCAGTACTTC
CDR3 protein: CASRREETQYF

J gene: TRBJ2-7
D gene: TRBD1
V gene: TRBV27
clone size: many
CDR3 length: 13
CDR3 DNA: TGTGCCAGCGGACAGGGAGGATCCTACGAGCAGTACTTC
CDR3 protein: CASGQGGSYEQYF

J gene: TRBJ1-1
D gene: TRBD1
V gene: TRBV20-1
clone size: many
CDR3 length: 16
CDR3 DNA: TGCAGTGCTAGCTTGGCGGACAGGGGAGGGAACACTGAAGCTTTCTTT
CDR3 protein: CSASLADRGGNTEAFF

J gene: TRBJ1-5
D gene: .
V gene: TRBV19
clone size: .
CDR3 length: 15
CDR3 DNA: TGTGCCAGTAGTATACTTTACGGGAGTAATCAGCCCCAGCATTTT
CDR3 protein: CASSILYGSNQPQHF

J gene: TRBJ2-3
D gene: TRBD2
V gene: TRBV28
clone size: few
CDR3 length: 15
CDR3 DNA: TGTGCCAGCACCCGTAGCGGGAGGTTCACAGATACGCAGTATTTT
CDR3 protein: CASTRSGRFTDTQYF

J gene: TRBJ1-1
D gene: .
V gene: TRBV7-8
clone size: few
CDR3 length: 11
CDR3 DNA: TGTGCCAGCAGCTTCTCTGCTGAAGCTTTCTTT
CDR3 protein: CASSFSAEAFF

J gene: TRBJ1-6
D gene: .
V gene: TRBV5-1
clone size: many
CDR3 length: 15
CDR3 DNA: TGCGCCAGCAGCATGGGGGGCTCCTATAATTCACCCCTCCACTTT
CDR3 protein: CASSMGGSYNSPLHF

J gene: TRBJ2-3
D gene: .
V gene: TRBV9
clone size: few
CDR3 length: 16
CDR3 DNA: TGTGCCAGCAGCGTAGATAAGCGGCAAAGCACAGATACGCAGTATTTT
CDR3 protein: CASSVDKRQSTDTQYF

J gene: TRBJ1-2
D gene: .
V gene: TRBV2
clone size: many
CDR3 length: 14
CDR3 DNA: TGTGCCAGCAGTCTGGACGTTTCCCTAAGCGGCTACACCTTC
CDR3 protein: CASSLDVSLSGYTF

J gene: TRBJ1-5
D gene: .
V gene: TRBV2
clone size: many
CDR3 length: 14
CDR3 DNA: TGTGCCAGTGAGAACGGTCAGAGCAATCAGCCCCAGCATTTT
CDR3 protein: CASENGQSNQPQHF

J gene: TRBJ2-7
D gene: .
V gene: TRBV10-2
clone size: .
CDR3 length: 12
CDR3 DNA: TGCGCCAGCAGTGGCCAGACCTACGAGCAGTACTTC
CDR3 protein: CASSGQTYEQYF

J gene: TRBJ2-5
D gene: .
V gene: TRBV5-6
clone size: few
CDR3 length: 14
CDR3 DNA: TGTGCCAGCAGCTTTTCCGGACGCCGAGCGACCCAGTACTTC
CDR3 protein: CASSFSGRRATQYF

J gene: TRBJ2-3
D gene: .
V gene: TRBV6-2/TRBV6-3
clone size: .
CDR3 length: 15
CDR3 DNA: TGTGCCAGCAGTTACTCTAGTGGACTATGGGATACGCAGTATTTT
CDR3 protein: CASSYSSGLWDTQYF

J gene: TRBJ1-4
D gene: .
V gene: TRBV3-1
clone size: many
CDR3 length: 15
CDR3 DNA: TGTGCCAGCAGCCCCTTGGGACGGGCTAATGAAAAACTGTTTTTT
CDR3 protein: CASSPLGRANEKLFF

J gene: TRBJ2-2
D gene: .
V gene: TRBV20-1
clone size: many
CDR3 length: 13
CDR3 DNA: TGCAGTGCAGCCCGGATAAACACCGGGGAGCTGTTTTTT
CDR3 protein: CSAARINTGELFF

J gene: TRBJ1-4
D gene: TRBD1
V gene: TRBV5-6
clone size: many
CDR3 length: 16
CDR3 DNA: TGTGCCAGCAGCTTGGATGGGACAGGGCCTAATGAAAAACTGTTTTTT
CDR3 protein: CASSLDGTGPNEKLFF

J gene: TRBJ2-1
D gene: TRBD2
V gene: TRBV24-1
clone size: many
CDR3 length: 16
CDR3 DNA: TGTGCCACCAGTGACCGTAGCGGGAGGGGTAGCAATGAGCAGTTCTTC
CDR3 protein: CATSDRSGRGSNEQFF

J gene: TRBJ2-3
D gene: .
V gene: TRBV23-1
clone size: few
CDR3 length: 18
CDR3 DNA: TGCGCCAGCAGTCATCTAGCCCTCGGGCGGGCTAGCACAGATACGCAGTATTTT
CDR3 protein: CASSHLALGRASTDTQYF

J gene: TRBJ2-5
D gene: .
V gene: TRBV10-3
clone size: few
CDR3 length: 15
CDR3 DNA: TGTGCCATCAGATCGGGGGGCCCTCAACAAGAGACCCAGTACTTC
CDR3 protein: CAIRSGGPQQETQYF

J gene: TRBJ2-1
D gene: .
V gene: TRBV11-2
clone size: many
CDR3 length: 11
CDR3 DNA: TGTGCCAGCAGCTTAATCAATGAGCAGTTCTTC
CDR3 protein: CASSLINEQFF

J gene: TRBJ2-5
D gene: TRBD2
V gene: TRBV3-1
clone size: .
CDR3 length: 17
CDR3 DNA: TGTGCCAGCAGCCAAGATAGGAGCGGGACTACTTCGGAGACCCAGTACTTC
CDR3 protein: CASSQDRSGTTSETQYF

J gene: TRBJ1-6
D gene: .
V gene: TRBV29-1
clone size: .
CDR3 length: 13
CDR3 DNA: TGCAGCGTGGAAGGGGGGGACAATTCACCCCTCCACTTT
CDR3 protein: CSVEGGDNSPLHF

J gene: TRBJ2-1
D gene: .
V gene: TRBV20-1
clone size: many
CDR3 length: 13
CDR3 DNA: TGCAGTGCTAGAGATATCCCGACTGATGAGCAGTTCTTC
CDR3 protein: CSARDIPTDEQFF

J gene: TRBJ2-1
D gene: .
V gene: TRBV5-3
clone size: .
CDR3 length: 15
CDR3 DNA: TGTGCCAGAAGTCGCGGGGGCCGAGGGAACAATGAGCAGTTCTTC
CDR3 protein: CARSRGGRGNNEQFF

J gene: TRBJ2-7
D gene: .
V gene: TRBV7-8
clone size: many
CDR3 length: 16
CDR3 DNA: TGTGCCAGCAGCCCGAGGGGGGCGTTCCTCTCCTACGAGCAGTACTTC
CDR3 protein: CASSPRGAFLSYEQYF

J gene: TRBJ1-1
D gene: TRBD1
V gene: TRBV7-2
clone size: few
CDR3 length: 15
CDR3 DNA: TGTGCCAGCAGCTTAGTAAGACAGGGAGGCACTGAAGCTTTCTTT
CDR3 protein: CASSLVRQGGTEAFF

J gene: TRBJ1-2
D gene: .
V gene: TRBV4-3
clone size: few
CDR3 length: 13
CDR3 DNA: TGCGCCAGCAGCCCGGGATCGACAGATGGCTACACCTTC
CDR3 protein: CASSPGSTDGYTF

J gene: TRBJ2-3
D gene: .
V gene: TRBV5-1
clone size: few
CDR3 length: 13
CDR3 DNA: TGCGCCAGCAGCTCACTAAGCACAGATACGCAGTATTTT
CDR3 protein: CASSSLSTDTQYF

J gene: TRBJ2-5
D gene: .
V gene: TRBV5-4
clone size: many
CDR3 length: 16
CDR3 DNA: TGTGCCAGCAGCTCTACAGGTCCCGGGGCCGAGAAGACCCAGTACTTC
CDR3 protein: CASSSTGPGAEKTQYF

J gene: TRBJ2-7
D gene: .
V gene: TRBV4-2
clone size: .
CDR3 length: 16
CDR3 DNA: TGTGCCAGCAGCCAAGAAGCTGGCGGCAGCTCCTACGAGCAGTACTTC
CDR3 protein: CASSQEAGGSSYEQYF

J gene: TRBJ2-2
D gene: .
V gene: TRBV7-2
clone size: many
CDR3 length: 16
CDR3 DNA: TGTGCCAGCAGCTTAGCGCCTCAGGGAAGGGGCGGGGAGCTGTTTTTT
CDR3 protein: CASSLAPQGRGGELFF

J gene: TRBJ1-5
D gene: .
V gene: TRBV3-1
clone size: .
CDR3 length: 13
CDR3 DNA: TGTGCCAGCAGCCAGGGGTTGGGTCAGCCCCAGCATTTT
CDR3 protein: CASSQGLGQPQHF

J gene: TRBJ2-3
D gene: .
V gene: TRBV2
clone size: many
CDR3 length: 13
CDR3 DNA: TGTGCCAGCGGGCCAGTCAGCACAGATACGCAGTATTTT
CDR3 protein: CASGPVSTDTQYF

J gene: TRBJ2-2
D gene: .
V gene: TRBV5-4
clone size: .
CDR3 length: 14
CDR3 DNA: TGTGCCAGCGGCCAGGGAGCGGGCACCGGGGAGCTGTTTTTT
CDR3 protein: CASGQGAGTGELFF

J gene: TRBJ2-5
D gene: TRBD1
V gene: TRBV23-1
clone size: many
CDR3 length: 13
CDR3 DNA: TGCGCCAGCCCTGGACAGGGGGAAGAGACCCAGTACTTC
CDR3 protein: CASPGQGEETQYF

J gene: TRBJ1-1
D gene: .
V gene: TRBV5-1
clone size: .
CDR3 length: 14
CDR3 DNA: TGCGCCAGCAGCGCCGGCGGTTCCCCCACTGAAGCTTTCTTT
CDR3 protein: CASSAGGSPTEAFF

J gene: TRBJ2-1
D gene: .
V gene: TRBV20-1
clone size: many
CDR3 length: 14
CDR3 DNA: TGCAGGGCTTGGGCGACCTCTTCCTACAATGAGCAGTTCTTC
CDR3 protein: CRAWATSSYNEQFF

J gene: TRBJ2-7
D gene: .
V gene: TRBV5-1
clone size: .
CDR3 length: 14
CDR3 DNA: TGCGCCAGCACCCGGGGCGGGGAGGTCTACGAGCAGTACTTC
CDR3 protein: CASTRGGEVYEQYF

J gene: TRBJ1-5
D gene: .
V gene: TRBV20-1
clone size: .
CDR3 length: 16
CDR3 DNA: TGCAGTGCTAGAGATGGGGTAGGACGAGACAATCAGCCCCAGCATTTT
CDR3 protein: CSARDGVGRDNQPQHF

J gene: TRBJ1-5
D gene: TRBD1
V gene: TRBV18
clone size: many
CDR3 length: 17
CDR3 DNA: TGTGCCAGCTCACCGAAACAGGGGAGTTATAGCAATCAGCCCCAGCATTTT
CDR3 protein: CASSPKQGSYSNQPQHF

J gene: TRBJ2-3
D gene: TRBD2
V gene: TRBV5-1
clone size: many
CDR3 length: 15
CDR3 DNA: TGCGCCAGCAGCTGGAACGGGGGGGCTCTTGATACGCAGTATTTT
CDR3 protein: CASSWNGGALDTQYF

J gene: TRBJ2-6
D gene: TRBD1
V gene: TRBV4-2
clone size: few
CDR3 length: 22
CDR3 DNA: TGTGCCAGCAGCCAAGATCCTATGGGCAGGGGGCAGGTCGTGGGGAGGGCCAACGTCCTGACTTTC
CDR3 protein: CASSQDPMGRGQVVGRANVLTF